One sample yielded the 25 T cell receptor beta chains listed below, sequenced in a study of T cell responses to AZD1222 COVID-19 vaccine. Method: immunoSEQ multiplex PCR; TCRdb's copy keeps in-frame clones and lacks some. The sample contains 130,000 to 150,000 clones, about 90% of which appear only once. Source: peripheral blood, taken on day 0 of AZD1222 vaccination. The receptors here all came from an adult in good health.

The chain has TRBV28 and TRBJ2-2, with D possibly TRBD1 on 6 matching bases. Germline V lookup: CDR1 MDHEN, CDR2 SYDVKM. This CDR3 comprises 20 residues. Trimming cost V 7 bases and J 0 bases, with 27 bases left between them. Here the CDR3 DNA reads TGTGCCAGCACCTATATCACAGGGTGGACCACTAAAACGAACACCGGGGAGCTGTTTTTT. Protein sequence: CASTYITGWTTKTNTGELFF.

This clone was detected a few times. The chain couples TRBV6-4 to TRBJ2-1; 12 positions match TRBD2. Germline V gene lookup returns CDR1 MRHNA and CDR2 SNTAGT. With 7 bases clipped from V and 0 bases from J, the junction kept 16 bases outside the gene matches. The CDR3 covers 20 residues. The CDR3 loop is CASKGVAGTSGSRSYNEQFF. CDR3 DNA sequence: TGTGCCAGCAAGGGGGTCGCCGGGACTAGCGGGTCCCGCTCCTACAATGAGCAGTTCTTC.

J is TRBJ2-3 and V is TRBV23-1; possibly TRBD2 for D (5 bases). TRBV23-1 is designated an ORF whose function remains uncertain. The CDR3 is 18 amino acids. Trimming cost V 3 bases and J 0 bases, with 19 bases left between them. This chain's CDR3 is CASSHVEKERVSTDTQYF. For the CDR3, the DNA is TGCGCCAGCAGTCATGTTGAAAAGGAGAGGGTTAGCACAGATACGCAGTATTTT.

This sequence joins TRBV5-4 and TRBJ2-2, with D uncertain. Trimming took 4 bases from V and 4 from J, leaving 11 bases between them. CDR1 is SGHNT and CDR2 is YYREEE in the germline V gene (reference sequence). This CDR3 has 14 residues. CDR3 region: CASSPDEITGELFF. The CDR3 coding sequence is TGTGCCAGCAGCCCGGACGAGATCACCGGGGAGCTGTTTTTT.

This rearrangement joins TRBV24-1 to TRBJ2-5, with D tentatively TRBD1 or TRBD2 (5 bases each). Trimming removed 7 bases from V and 5 bases from J, with 10 bases in between. The germline gives CDR1 KGHDR, CDR2 SFDVKD. The CDR3 consists of 12 residues. CDR3 protein: CATSGAGETQYF. The DNA for the CDR3 is TGTGCCACCAGCGGGGCCGGGGAGACCCAGTACTTC.

This sequence joins TRBV28 and TRBJ2-3, with D uncertain. This CDR3 contains 11 residues. V lost 8 bases to trimming and J lost 4 bases, with 7 bases between them. Germline assignment: CDR1 MDHEN and CDR2 SYDVKM. The CDR3 DNA reads TGTGCCAGCTGGGCCCCAGATACGCAGTATTTT. Amino acid sequence: CASWAPDTQYF.

This rearrangement joins TRBV7-8 to TRBJ1-5; D is possibly TRBD1 (6 bases). The germline gives CDR1 SGHVS, CDR2 FQNEAQ. The CDR3 length is 18 residues. V gave up 3 bases and J gave up 0 bases, with 18 bases separating them. The DNA of the CDR3 is TGTGCCAGCAGCTTGGGTATTTCGGGGGCCCTTAGCAATCAGCCCCAGCATTTT. The encoded protein is CASSLGISGALSNQPQHF.

The chain is built from TRBV2 and TRBJ2-1, with TRBD2 matching 10 bases. V was clipped by 4 bases and J by 5 bases; unmatched bases: 8. The CDR3 is 16 residues long. Germline V gene lookup returns CDR1 SNHLY and CDR2 FYNNEI. CDR3 sequence (DNA): TGTGCCAGCAGTGTGGGTCGGACTAGCGGTCACAATGAGCAGTTCTTC. Protein product: CASSVGRTSGHNEQFF.

The chain links TRBV7-2 to TRBJ2-5; tentatively, D is TRBD1 (7 bases). The CDR3 totals 15 residues. In germline, CDR1 is SGHTA, CDR2 FQGNSA. Deletions cut 0 bases from V and 3 bases from J, with 11 bases between. CDR3 amino acids: CASSLAQGGEETQYF. CDR3 sequence (DNA): TGTGCCAGCAGCTTAGCTCAGGGGGGTGAAGAGACCCAGTACTTC.

With regard to this clone: Compared with germline, one end of the junction differs, possibly owing to a read error. Distinct nucleotide sequences in the sample also encode this CDR3. This rearrangement joins TRBV9 to TRBJ1-1; D might be TRBD1 (6 bases). Germline CDR1 is SGDLS and CDR2 is YYNGEE. This CDR3 has 14 amino acids. The CDR3: CASSVTGMNTEAFF. The CDR3 bases are TGTGCCAGCAGCGTAACAGGGATGAATACTGAAGCTTTCTTT.

The rearrangement uses TRBV12-5 and TRBJ1-2; 10 nucleotides agree with TRBD1. V lost 6 bases, J lost 8 bases, and 6 bases stayed unmatched. The germline V gene encodes CDR1 LGHNT and CDR2 FRNRAP. This CDR3 has 13 amino acids. This CDR3 is CASGRQGARGYTF. In DNA, the CDR3 is TGTGCTAGTGGAAGACAGGGGGCGAGGGGCTACACCTTC.

This chain connects TRBV28 to TRBJ2-7; TRBD2 matches 10 bases. Trimming cost V 5 bases and J 7 bases; bases outside gene matches: 14. Looked up from germline, CDR1 is MDHEN and CDR2 is SYDVKM. The CDR3 loop spans 16 amino acids. The CDR3 loop reads CASSAKPGTSAREQYF. The CDR3 DNA sequence: TGTGCCAGCAGTGCCAAGCCCGGGACTAGCGCCCGGGAGCAGTACTTC. Combining the CDR3 with reference TRBV28 and TRBJ2-7 gives the whole variable domain DVKVTQSSRYLVKRTGEKVFLECVQDMDHENMFWYRQDPGLGLRLIYFSYDVKMKEKGDIPEGYSVSREKKERFSLILESASTNQTSMYLCASSAKPGTSAREQYFGPGTRLTVT.

The chain uses TRBV6-6 and TRBJ1-5; D not certain. V shed 2 bases and J shed 2 bases, with 7 bases lying between them. The germline CDR1 and CDR2 sequences are MNHNY and SVGAGI (reference sequence). The CDR3 is 14 residues long. The DNA of the CDR3 is TGTGCCAGCAGTTACCAGGCCGGCAATCAGCCCCAGCATTTT. It specifies CASSYQAGNQPQHF.

The chain links TRBV7-8 to TRBJ2-1; maybe TRBD2 (6 bases). V lost 2 bases to trimming and J lost 7 bases, with 18 bases between them. This CDR3 contains 16 residues. Looked up from germline, CDR1 is SGHVS and CDR2 is FQNEAQ. CDR3 nucleotide sequence: TGTGCCAGCAGCTTATCAAGCGGGCCTCCCCGGAATGAGCAGTTCTTC. Residues: CASSLSSGPPRNEQFF.

This clone was picked up one time. The rearrangement uses TRBV28 and TRBJ1-1; D gene unclear. Germline V gene sequence: CDR1 MDHEN, CDR2 SYDVKM. V was clipped by 4 bases and J by 2 bases, with 11 bases between them. The CDR3 is 14 amino acids. Here the CDR3 reads CASSSHVKNTEAFF. CDR3 DNA sequence: TGTGCCAGCAGTTCCCACGTCAAAAACACTGAAGCTTTCTTT.

This chain connects TRBV27 to TRBJ2-5, with D unresolved. The CDR3 spans 13 residues. The V gene's germline CDR1 is MNHEY and CDR2 SMNVEV (reference sequence). V lost 11 bases and J lost 5, with 18 bases in between. The CDR3 loop is CAGPIKGRETQYF. In DNA, the CDR3 is TGTGCCGGCCCCATTAAGGGTAGGGAGACCCAGTACTTC.

This chain joins TRBV5-1 and TRBJ2-1; D gene unclear. Trimming left V 0 bases short and J 3 bases short, with 13 bases between. This CDR3 has 16 amino acids. CDR1 is SGHRS, CDR2 YFSETQ, per germline. The CDR3 nucleotides read TGCGCCAGCAGCTTGGGGCCTGGGGTCGGCTACAATGAGCAGTTCTTC. Its protein is CASSLGPGVGYNEQFF.

This sequence joins TRBV7-9 and TRBJ1-1; 7 nucleotides agree with TRBD1. The CDR3 extends over 14 amino acids. Germline assignment: CDR1 SEHNR and CDR2 FQNEAQ (reference sequence). J was trimmed by 3 bases and V by 2 bases; bases with no gene match: 3. The DNA for the CDR3 is TGTGCCAGCAGCTTACAGGGGGAGGACACTGAAGCTTTCTTT. It encodes CASSLQGEDTEAFF.

The J gene is TRBJ2-7, the V gene TRBV13; D may be TRBD2 (5 bases). The length of the CDR3 is 12 residues. The V end lost 5 bases, the J end lost 5 bases, and 10 bases lay between the germline ends. Germline V gene sequence: CDR1 PRHDT, CDR2 FYEKMQ (reference sequence). The CDR3 reads CASSLTRNEQYF. The CDR3, as DNA: TGTGCCAGCAGCCTCACTAGGAACGAGCAGTACTTC.

The chain recombines TRBV9 with TRBJ2-5; 10 nucleotides line up with TRBD1. J gave up 5 bases and V 3 bases, and 7 bases lay outside the gene matches. CDR3 length: 15 residues. Germline CDR1 SGDLS, CDR2 YYNGEE. CDR3 bases: TGTGCCAGCAGCGGACAGGGGGCTCAGGGCGAGACCCAGTACTTC. Its translation is CASSGQGAQGETQYF.

This sequence joins TRBV2 and TRBJ2-7; tentative D call: TRBD1 (6 bases). The germline V and J ends were trimmed by 4 bases and 2 bases, with 15 bases remaining between them. The CDR3 consists of 15 residues. Germline CDR1 SNHLY, CDR2 FYNNEI. The CDR3 DNA reads as TGTGCCAGCAGTGTATCTGACAGGCCTCCCTACGAGCAGTACTTC. This gives the protein CASSVSDRPPYEQYF.

V is TRBV4-1 and J is TRBJ1-2; maybe TRBD1 (6 bases). This CDR3 has 15 residues. Trimming left V 0 bases short and J 7 bases short, with 15 bases between. The V gene's germline CDR1 is MGHRA and CDR2 YSYEKL. The CDR3 bases are TGCGCCAGCAGCCAAGAGGCCAGGGCGACAGGTGGCTACACCTTC. Its protein product is CASSQEARATGGYTF.

The J gene is TRBJ1-5, the V gene TRBV9; D is unclear. The V and J ends lost 5 bases and 0 bases respectively, with 12 bases between them. Per germline, CDR1 SGDLS and CDR2 YYNGEE. The CDR3 has 15 amino acids. Here the CDR3 reads CASSEGSYSNQPQHF. The CDR3 DNA is TGTGCCAGCAGTGAGGGCAGTTATAGCAATCAGCCCCAGCATTTT.

This clone was observed once. The chain is built from TRBV7-7 and TRBJ2-1, with 8 bases fitting TRBD1. The trim removed 5 bases at V and 11 bases at J, leaving 11 bases unmatched. The CDR3 has 14 residues. Per germline, CDR1 SSHAT and CDR2 FNYEAQ (reference sequence). The DNA for the CDR3 is TGTGCCAGCAGCCAAGGGACAGGAGGGGGGAAGCAGTTCTTC. Its protein is CASSQGTGGGKQFF.

A single count supports this clone. V and J are TRBV9 and TRBJ2-2, with TRBD2 identical over 10 bases. Germline V gives CDR1 SGDLS, CDR2 YYNGEE. The trim removed 0 bases at V and 2 bases at J, leaving 7 bases unmatched. The CDR3 length is 18 residues. CDR3 sequence reads: CASSVGVAGGPNTGELFF. CDR3 in DNA: TGTGCCAGCAGCGTAGGGGTAGCGGGGGGACCTAACACCGGGGAGCTGTTTTTT.